This T cell receptor (beta chain) is drawn from a study of blood T cell repertoires in COVID-19. Study background: PBMCs, B-cell-depleted T cells, or T cells were the source of the cDNA or gDNA that made up the material.

Enrollees, about 18 to 95 years old, lived in 24 US areas. Participant reports of clinical history set cohort assignment. The germline V gene encodes CDR1 MNHEY and CDR2 SMNVEV (reference sequence). The CDR3 spans 15 residues. V was cut by 2 bases and J by 10 bases, with 20 bases left in between. Original handling: From reference gene primer amplification, estimates of nucleated cell counts were derived. The protocol was immunoSEQ multiplex PCR, while the TCRdb copy is restricted to in-frame clones and leaves out a portion. That table gives V, J and clone size, and the DNA gave D and trimming. The sample lists a few hundred thousand clones, approximately 83% occurring once.

The sequencing input was PBMCs or T cells enriched from blood (not recorded which). The chain couples TRBV27 to TRBJ1-2; maybe TRBD1 (6 bases). This receptor was taken from a woman aged 60-75 years who had recovered from COVID-19. CDR3 in amino acids: CASSLRRGAVKDYTF. The CDR3 DNA sequence: TGTGCCAGCAGTTTAAGGCGGGGGGCGGTTAAGGACTACACCTTC.